One T cell receptor (beta chain) is described in this entry. Participants were aged 18 to 89 years from more than 20 US areas. In Cohort 3, a recovered donor had either two negative PCRs, clearance, or symptom resolution. Germline CDR1 reads SGHTA; CDR2 reads FQGNSA. The ends were cut back, 5 bases at V and 3 bases at J, with 28 bases in the middle. The CDR3 spans 19 residues. These data come from a study of blood T cell repertoires in COVID-19. Overall study: PBMCs, B-cell-depleted T cells, or T cells were the source of the cDNA or gDNA that made up the material.

Study processing details: Estimates of nucleated cell counts were drawn from the amplification of reference gene primers. The repertoire was sequenced with immunoSEQ multiplex PCR; TCRdb's copy has only in-frame clones and lacks some. The V and J calls and clone size were taken over from that table, and D and trimming were inferred from the DNA. The table lists about 250,000 clones, just over 85% of them singletons. The receptor was derived from a man between 40 and 49 years old who had recovered from COVID-19. The sequencing input was PBMCs or T cells enriched from blood (not recorded which). The chain joins TRBV7-2 to TRBJ2-5; a weak D match, TRBD1 (6 bases). The CDR3 spells CASSATANTGSIYEETQYF. In nucleotides, the CDR3 is TGTGCCAGCAGCGCTACTGCGAACACAGGGTCGATATATGAAGAGACCCAGTACTTC.